This T cell receptor (beta chain) appears in the sequencing data of a study of T cell repertoires in cytomegalovirus infection. Study summary: CMV infection together with matching HLA type was indicated by public TCR beta signatures.

This CDR3 contains 14 residues. Trimming cost V 6 bases and J 0 bases, with 12 bases left between them. Per germline, CDR1 SGHDT and CDR2 YYEEEE. Of note for this clonotype: No antigen is known for it.

From the reads, TCRdb called clonotypes with MiXCR, one entry per CDR3 protein. The sample shows about 230,000 distinct CDR3 sequences, approximately 22% of them seen only once. General study results and limits: Summed frequency of shared TCR beta families picked out CMV carriers who also had the relevant HLA. Across the ex vivo response, the dominant clonotypes were HLA-C-restricted CMV-specific TCR beta clonotypes.

The source of this sequence is a human donor in good health (CMV status not recorded). Some clones in this sample may be carry-over from other donors' samples. The sample taken for sequencing was CD8+ T cells from PBMCs. The rearrangement links TRBV5-6 to TRBJ1-1, with D possibly being TRBD1 (6 bases). Here the CDR3 DNA reads TGTGCCAGCAAGACAGGCGAGATGAACACTGAAGCTTTCTTT. Protein product: CASKTGEMNTEAFF.